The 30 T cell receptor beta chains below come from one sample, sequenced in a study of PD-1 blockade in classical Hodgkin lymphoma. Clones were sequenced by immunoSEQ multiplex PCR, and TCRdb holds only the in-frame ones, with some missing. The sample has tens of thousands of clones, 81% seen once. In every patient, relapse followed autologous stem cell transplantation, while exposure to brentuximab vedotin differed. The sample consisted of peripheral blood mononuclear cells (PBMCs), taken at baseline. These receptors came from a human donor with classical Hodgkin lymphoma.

The CDR3 DNA sequence: TGCGCCAGCAGCCAAGGACAGGGGGCGTTGGCAACTAATGAAAAACTGTTTTTT. As protein: CASSQGQGALATNEKLFF. The genes are TRBV4-3 and TRBJ1-4; 10 bases agree with TRBD1. With 1 base clipped from V and 0 bases from J, the junction kept 5 bases outside the gene matches. The germline CDR1 and CDR2 sequences are LGHNA and YSLEER. The CDR3 has 18 amino acids.

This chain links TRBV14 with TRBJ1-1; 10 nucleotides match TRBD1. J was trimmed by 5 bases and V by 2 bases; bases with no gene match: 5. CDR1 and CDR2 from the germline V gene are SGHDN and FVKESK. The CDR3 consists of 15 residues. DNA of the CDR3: TGTGCCAGCAGCCAAAGGACAGGGGGTAGGACTGAAGCTTTCTTT. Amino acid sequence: CASSQRTGGRTEAFF. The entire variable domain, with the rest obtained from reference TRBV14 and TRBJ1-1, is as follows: EAGVTQFPSHSVIEKGQTVTLRCDPISGHDNLYWYRRVMGKEIKFLLHFVKESKQDESGMPNNRFLAERTGGTYSTLKVQPAELEDSGVYFCASSQRTGGRTEAFFGQGTRLTVV.

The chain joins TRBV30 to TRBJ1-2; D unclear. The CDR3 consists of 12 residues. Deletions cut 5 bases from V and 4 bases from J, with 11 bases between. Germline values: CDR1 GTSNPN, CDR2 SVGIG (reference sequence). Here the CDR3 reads CAWGAEIYGYTF. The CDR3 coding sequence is TGTGCCTGGGGAGCAGAGATCTATGGCTACACCTTC.

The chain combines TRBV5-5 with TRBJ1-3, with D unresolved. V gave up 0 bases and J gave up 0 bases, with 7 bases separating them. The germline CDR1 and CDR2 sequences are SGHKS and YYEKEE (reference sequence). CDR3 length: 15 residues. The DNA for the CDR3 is TGTGCCAGCAGCTTGGGCTTACCCTCTGGAAACACCATATATTTT. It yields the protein CASSLGLPSGNTIYF.

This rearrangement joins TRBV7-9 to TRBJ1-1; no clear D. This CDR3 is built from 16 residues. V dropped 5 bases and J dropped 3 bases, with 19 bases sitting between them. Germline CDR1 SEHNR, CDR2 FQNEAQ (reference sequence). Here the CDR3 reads CASSPAGRGSDTEAFF. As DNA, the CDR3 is TGTGCCAGCAGCCCCGCTGGCCGGGGAAGCGACACTGAAGCTTTCTTT.

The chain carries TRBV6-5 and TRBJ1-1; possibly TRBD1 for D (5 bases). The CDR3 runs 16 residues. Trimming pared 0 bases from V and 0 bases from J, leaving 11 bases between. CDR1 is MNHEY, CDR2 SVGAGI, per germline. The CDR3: CASSYSLGEVNTEAFF. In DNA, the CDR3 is TGTGCCAGCAGTTACTCCCTAGGGGAGGTGAACACTGAAGCTTTCTTT.

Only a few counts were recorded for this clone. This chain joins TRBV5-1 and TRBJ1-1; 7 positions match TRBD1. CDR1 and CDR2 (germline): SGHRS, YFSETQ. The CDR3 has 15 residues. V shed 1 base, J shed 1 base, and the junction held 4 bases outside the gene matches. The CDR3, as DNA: TGCGCCAGCAGCTTGTTCACAGGGGCGAACACTGAAGCTTTCTTT. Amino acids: CASSLFTGANTEAFF.

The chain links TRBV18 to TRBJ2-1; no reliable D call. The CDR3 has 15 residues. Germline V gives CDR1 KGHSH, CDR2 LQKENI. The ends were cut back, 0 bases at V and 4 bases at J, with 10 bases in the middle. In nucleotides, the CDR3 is TGTGCCAGCTCACCACCGTCAGAGTTTTACAATGAGCAGTTCTTC. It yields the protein CASSPPSEFYNEQFF. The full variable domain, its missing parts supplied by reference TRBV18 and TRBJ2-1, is NAGVMQNPRHLVRRRGQEARLRCSPMKGHSHVYWYRQLPEEGLKFMVYLQKENIIDESGMPKERFSAEFPKEGPSILRIQQVVRGDSAAYFCASSPPSEFYNEQFFGPGTRLTVL.

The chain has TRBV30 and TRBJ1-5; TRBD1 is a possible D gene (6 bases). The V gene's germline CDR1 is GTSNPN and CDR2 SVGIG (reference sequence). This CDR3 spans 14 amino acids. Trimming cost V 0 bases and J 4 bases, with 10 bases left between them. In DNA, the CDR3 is TGTGCCTGGAGTGTAGGGGGGAGTAATCAGCCCCAGCATTTT. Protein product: CAWSVGGSNQPQHF.

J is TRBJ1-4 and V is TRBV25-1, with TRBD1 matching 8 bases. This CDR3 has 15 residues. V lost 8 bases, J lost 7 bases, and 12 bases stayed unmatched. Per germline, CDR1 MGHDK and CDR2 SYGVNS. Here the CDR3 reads CASRITGGFGEKLFF. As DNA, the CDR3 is TGTGCCAGCCGAATTACAGGGGGGTTTGGTGAAAAACTGTTTTTT.

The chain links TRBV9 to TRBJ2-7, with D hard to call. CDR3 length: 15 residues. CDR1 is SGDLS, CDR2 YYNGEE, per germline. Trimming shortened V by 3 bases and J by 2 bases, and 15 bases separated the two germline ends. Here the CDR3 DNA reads TGTGCCAGCAGCGCTACACCATCGCCTACCTACGAGCAGTACTTC. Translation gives CASSATPSPTYEQYF.

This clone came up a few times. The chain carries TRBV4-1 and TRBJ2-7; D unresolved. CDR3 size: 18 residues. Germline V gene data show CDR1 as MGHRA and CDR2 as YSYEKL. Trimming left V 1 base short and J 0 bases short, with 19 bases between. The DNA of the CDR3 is TGCGCCAGCAGCCAAGGCCCCAGCACCGCCTTCCTCTCCTACGAGCAGTACTTC. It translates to CASSQGPSTAFLSYEQYF.

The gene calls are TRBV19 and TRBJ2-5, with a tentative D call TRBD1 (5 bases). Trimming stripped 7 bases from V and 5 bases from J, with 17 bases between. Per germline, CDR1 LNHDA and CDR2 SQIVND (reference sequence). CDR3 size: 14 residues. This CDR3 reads CASTPAGLRETQYF. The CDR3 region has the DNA TGTGCCAGTACCCCAGCAGGGTTAAGGGAGACCCAGTACTTC.

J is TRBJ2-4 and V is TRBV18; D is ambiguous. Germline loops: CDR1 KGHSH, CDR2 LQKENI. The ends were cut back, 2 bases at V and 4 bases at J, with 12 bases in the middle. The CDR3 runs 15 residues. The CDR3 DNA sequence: TGTGCCAGCTCACCAAGCAACGGCAGGAAAAACATTCAGTACTTC. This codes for CASSPSNGRKNIQYF.

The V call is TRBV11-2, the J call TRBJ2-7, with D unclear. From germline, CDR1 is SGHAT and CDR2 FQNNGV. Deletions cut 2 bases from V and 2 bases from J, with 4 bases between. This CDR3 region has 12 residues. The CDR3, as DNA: TGTGCCAGCAGCTTAAACACCTACGAGCAGTACGTC. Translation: CASSLNTYEQYV.

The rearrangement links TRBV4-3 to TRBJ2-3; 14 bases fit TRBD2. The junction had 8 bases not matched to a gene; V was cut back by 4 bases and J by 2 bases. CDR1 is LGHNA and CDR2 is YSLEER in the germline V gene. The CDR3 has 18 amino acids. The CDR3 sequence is CASSLDGLAGGPTDTQYF. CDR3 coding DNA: TGCGCCAGCAGCCTGGACGGACTAGCGGGAGGACCCACAGATACGCAGTATTTT.

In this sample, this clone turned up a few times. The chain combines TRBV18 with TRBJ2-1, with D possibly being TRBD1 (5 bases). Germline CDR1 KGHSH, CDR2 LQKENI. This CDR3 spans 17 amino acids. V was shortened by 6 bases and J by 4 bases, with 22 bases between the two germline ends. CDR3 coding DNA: TGTGCCAGCTCCCCTCCCCCGACAGACCAACGATACAATGAGCAGTTCTTC. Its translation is CASSPPPTDQRYNEQFF. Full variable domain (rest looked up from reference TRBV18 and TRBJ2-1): NAGVMQNPRHLVRRRGQEARLRCSPMKGHSHVYWYRQLPEEGLKFMVYLQKENIIDESGMPKERFSAEFPKEGPSILRIQQVVRGDSAAYFCASSPPPTDQRYNEQFFGPGTRLTVL.

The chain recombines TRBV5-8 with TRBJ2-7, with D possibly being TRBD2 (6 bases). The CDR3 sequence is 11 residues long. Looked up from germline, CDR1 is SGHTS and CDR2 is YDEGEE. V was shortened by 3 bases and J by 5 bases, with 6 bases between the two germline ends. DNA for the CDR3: TGTGCCAGCAGCTGGGGGGACGAGCAGTACTTC. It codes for CASSWGDEQYF.

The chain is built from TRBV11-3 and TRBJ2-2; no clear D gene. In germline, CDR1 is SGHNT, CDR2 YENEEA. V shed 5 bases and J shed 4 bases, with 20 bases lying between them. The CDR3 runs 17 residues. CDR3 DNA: TGTGCCAGCAGCCCCACCCCCTGGGTCGGAGTCACCGGGGAGCTGTTTTTT. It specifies CASSPTPWVGVTGELFF.

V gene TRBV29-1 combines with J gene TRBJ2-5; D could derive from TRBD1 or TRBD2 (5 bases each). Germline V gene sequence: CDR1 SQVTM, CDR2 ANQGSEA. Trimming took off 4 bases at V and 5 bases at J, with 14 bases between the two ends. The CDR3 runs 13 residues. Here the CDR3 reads CSVAVEGPETQYF. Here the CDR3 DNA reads TGCAGCGTTGCAGTCGAGGGGCCGGAGACCCAGTACTTC.

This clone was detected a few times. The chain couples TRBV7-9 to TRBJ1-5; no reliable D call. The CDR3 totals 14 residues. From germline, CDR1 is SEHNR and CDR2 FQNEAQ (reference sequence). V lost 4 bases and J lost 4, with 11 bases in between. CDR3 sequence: CASSSYDENQPQHF. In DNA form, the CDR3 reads TGTGCCAGCAGCTCCTACGATGAAAATCAGCCCCAGCATTTT.

As DNA, the CDR3 is TGTGCCAGCAGCTTCAGTGCTCTCATGAACACTGAAGCTTTCTTT. The encoded protein is CASSFSALMNTEAFF. V and J are TRBV7-8 and TRBJ1-1; D call uncertain. V gave up 3 bases and J gave up 0 bases, with 11 bases separating them. There are 15 residues in the CDR3. Germline V gives CDR1 SGHVS, CDR2 FQNEAQ.

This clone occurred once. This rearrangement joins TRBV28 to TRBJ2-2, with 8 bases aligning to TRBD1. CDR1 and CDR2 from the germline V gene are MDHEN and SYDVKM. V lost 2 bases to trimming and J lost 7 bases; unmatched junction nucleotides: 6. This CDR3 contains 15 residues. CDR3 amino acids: CASSLGQGAVGELFF. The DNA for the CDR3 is TGTGCCAGCAGTTTAGGCCAGGGGGCGGTCGGGGAGCTGTTTTTT.

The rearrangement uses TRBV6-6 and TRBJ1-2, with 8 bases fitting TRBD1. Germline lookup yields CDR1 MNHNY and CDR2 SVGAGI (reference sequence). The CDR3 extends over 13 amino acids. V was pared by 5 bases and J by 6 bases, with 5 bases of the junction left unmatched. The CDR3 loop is CASSRTGPDGYTF. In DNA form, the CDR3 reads TGTGCCAGCAGTCGGACAGGGCCGGATGGCTACACCTTC.

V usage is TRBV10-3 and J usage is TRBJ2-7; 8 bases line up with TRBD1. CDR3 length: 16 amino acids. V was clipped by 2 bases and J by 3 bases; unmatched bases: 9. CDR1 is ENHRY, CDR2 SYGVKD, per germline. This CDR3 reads CAISETETGANYEQYF. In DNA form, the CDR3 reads TGTGCCATCAGTGAGACAGAGACAGGGGCCAACTACGAGCAGTACTTC.

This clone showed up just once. In nucleotides, the CDR3 is TGTGCCAGCAGCCGACAACTAGCGGGAGGGGGAGAGACCCAGTACTTC. This gives the protein CASSRQLAGGGETQYF. The chain links TRBV5-4 to TRBJ2-5, with 13 bases fitting TRBD2. This CDR3 has 16 amino acids. Germline V gene lookup returns CDR1 SGHNT and CDR2 YYREEE (reference sequence). J lost 4 bases, V lost 4 bases, and 7 bases had no gene match.

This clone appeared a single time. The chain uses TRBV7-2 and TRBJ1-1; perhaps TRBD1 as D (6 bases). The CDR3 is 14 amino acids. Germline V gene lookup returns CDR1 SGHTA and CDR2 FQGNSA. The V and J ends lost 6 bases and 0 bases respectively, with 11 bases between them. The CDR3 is CASRGGHLNTEAFF. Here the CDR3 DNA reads TGTGCCAGCAGGGGGGGACACCTGAACACTGAAGCTTTCTTT.

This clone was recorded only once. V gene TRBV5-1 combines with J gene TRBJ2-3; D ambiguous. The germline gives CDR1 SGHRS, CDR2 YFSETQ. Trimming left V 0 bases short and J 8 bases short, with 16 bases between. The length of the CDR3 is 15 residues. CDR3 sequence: CASSLGFGMGPTQYF. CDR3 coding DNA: TGCGCCAGCAGCTTGGGGTTTGGTATGGGTCCTACGCAGTATTTT.

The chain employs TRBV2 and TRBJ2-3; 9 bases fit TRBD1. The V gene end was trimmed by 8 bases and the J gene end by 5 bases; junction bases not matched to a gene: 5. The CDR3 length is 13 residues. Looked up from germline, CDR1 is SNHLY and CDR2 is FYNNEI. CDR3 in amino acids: CASENRGLDTQYF. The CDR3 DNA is TGTGCCAGCGAAAACAGGGGGCTAGATACGCAGTATTTT. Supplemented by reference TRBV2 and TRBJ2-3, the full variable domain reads EPEVTQTPSHQVTQMGQEVILRCVPISNHLYFYWYRQILGQKVEFLVSFYNNEISEKSEIFDDQFSVERPDGSNFTLKIRSTKLEDSAMYFCASENRGLDTQYFGPGTRLTVL.

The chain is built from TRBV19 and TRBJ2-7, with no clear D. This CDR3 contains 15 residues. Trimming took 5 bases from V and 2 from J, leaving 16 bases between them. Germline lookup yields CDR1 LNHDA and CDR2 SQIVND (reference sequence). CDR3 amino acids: CASSLGPDATYEQYF. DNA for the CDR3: TGTGCCAGTAGTCTCGGTCCGGACGCCACCTACGAGCAGTACTTC.